The next 21 T cell receptor beta chains were all read from a single sample in a study of control samples from healthy donors and cancer patients. TCRdb keeps only in-frame clones here, not all; method: immunoSEQ multiplex PCR. The repertoire holds about 38,000 clones, with around four fifths as singletons. Source material: PBMCs. The receptors derive from a woman aged 55-69 years with lung cancer.

V usage is TRBV19 and J usage is TRBJ2-4; 7 bases match TRBD2. This CDR3 is 17 amino acids long. V shed 5 bases, J shed 0 bases, and the junction held 10 bases outside the gene matches. Germline V gene lookup returns CDR1 LNHDA and CDR2 SQIVND (reference sequence). The CDR3 DNA reads as TGTGCCAGTAGTCCGAGGGGAGGGCCACTAGCCAAAAACATTCAGTACTTC. Its translation is CASSPRGGPLAKNIQYF. The full variable domain, rest sourced from reference TRBV19 and TRBJ2-4, is DGGITQSPKYLFRKEGQNVTLSCEQNLNHDAMYWYRQDPGQGLRLIYYSQIVNDFQKGDIAEGYSVSREKKESFPLTVTSAQKNPTAFYLCASSPRGGPLAKNIQYFGAGTRLSVL.

The J gene is TRBJ1-1, the V gene TRBV14, with unresolved D. CDR1 and CDR2 (germline): SGHDN, FVKESK. There are 13 residues in the CDR3. The V and J ends lost 10 bases and 1 base respectively, with 13 bases between them. Here the CDR3 reads CATRAVQNTEAFF. The CDR3 DNA sequence: TGTGCCACAAGGGCGGTCCAGAACACTGAAGCTTTCTTT.

CDR3 protein: CASGRGHLVNEQFF. The CDR3 DNA sequence: TGTGCCAGCGGTAGAGGCCATTTAGTCAATGAGCAGTTCTTC. This chain links TRBV27 with TRBJ2-1; D is unresolved. From germline, CDR1 is MNHEY and CDR2 SMNVEV (reference sequence). The ends were cut back, 8 bases at V and 6 bases at J, with 17 bases in the middle. The length of the CDR3 is 14 residues.

This clone was recorded once. The J gene is TRBJ1-6, the V gene TRBV3-1 (or the pseudogene TRBV3-2), with D perhaps matching TRBD1 (5 bases). The CDR3 spans 13 residues. Germline V gene sequence: CDR1 LGHDT, CDR2 YNNKEL (reference sequence). V was trimmed by 0 bases and J by 11 bases, leaving 8 bases between them. CDR3: CASSQDRGAPLHF. In nucleotides, the CDR3 is TGTGCCAGCAGCCAAGATCGGGGGGCACCCCTCCACTTT.

This clone was recorded only once. J is TRBJ2-3 and V is TRBV5-1; 7 nucleotides align to TRBD1. The V gene's germline CDR1 is SGHRS and CDR2 YFSETQ. The junction had 5 bases not matched to a gene; V was cut back by 1 base and J by 3 bases. CDR3 length: 15 amino acids. This chain's CDR3 is CASSLNPGGTDTQYF. The CDR3 DNA follows: TGCGCCAGCAGCTTGAATCCAGGGGGTACAGATACGCAGTATTTT.

Here the CDR3 DNA reads TGTGCCAGCAGTTTATTCGGCGGGAACACTGAAGCTTTCTTT. Its translation is CASSLFGGNTEAFF. The J gene is TRBJ1-1, the V gene TRBV27; D not resolved. V lost 1 base, J lost 1 base, and 7 bases lay in between. This CDR3 region has 14 residues. Germline CDR1 is MNHEY and CDR2 is SMNVEV (reference sequence).

This rearrangement joins TRBV5-6 to TRBJ2-7; 7 positions agree with TRBD1. Germline values: CDR1 SGHDT, CDR2 YYEEEE. The CDR3 covers 15 residues. The V segment lost 4 bases and the J segment 3 bases; nucleotides outside the gene matches: 10. CDR3 sequence (DNA): TGTGCCAGCAGCCGTCCCGGGACAGATAGCTACGAGCAGTACTTC. Amino acid sequence: CASSRPGTDSYEQYF.

The chain joins TRBV7-8 to TRBJ2-2; 9 nucleotides line up with TRBD2. Unmatched junction bases numbered 3, after V lost 0 bases and J lost 4 bases. The CDR3 is 16 amino acids. Germline CDR1 SGHVS, CDR2 FQNEAQ. The CDR3 nucleotides are TGTGCCAGCAGCTTAGCCCCTAGCGGGATCACCGGGGAGCTGTTTTTT. This translates into CASSLAPSGITGELFF.

The chain combines TRBV19 with TRBJ2-3; no clear D. V lost 7 bases and J 0 bases, leaving 14 bases between the germline ends. The V gene's germline CDR1 is LNHDA and CDR2 SQIVND (reference sequence). The CDR3 is 15 amino acids. The CDR3 loop reads CASTEGGASTDTQYF. The CDR3 nucleotides are TGTGCCAGTACCGAAGGCGGTGCTAGCACAGATACGCAGTATTTT.

This chain links TRBV2 with TRBJ1-6, with a weak D call TRBD1 (5 bases). The CDR3 has 14 amino acids. Germline CDR1 and CDR2: SNHLY and FYNNEI. Trimming took off 2 bases at V and 7 bases at J, with 9 bases between the two ends. The CDR3 is CASSEWGGNSPLHF. CDR3 DNA sequence: TGTGCCAGCAGTGAATGGGGGGGAAATTCACCCCTCCACTTT.

DNA for the CDR3: TGTGCCAGCAGCCAATCCATGACAGGGGCGGCTGGCTACACCTTC. It yields the protein CASSQSMTGAAGYTF. This sequence joins TRBV3-1 (or the pseudogene TRBV3-2) and TRBJ1-2; 8 nucleotides align to TRBD1. The germline V gene encodes CDR1 LGHDT and CDR2 YNNKEL (reference sequence). V gave up 2 bases and J gave up 7 bases; unmatched junction bases: 9. The CDR3 covers 15 residues.

The genes are TRBV7-6 and TRBJ2-2; 7 bases line up with TRBD2. This CDR3 contains 17 residues. Trimming took 5 bases from V and 0 from J; bases not matched to a gene: 9. The germline V gene encodes CDR1 SGHVS and CDR2 FNYEAQ. In nucleotides, the CDR3 is TGTGCCAGCAGCCTAGAGGGCGGGGGAGCGAACACCGGGGAGCTGTTTTTT. Amino acids: CASSLEGGGANTGELFF.

The rearrangement uses TRBV3-1 (or the pseudogene TRBV3-2) and TRBJ1-5; 8 bases fit TRBD1. V lost 4 bases to trimming and J lost 7 bases; unmatched junction nucleotides: 9. Germline lookup yields CDR1 LGHDT and CDR2 YNNKEL (reference sequence). CDR3 length equals 15 residues. CDR3 loop: CASSPVQGANQPQHF. CDR3 bases: TGTGCCAGCAGCCCCGTTCAGGGGGCGAACCAGCCCCAGCATTTT.

The rearrangement uses TRBV24-1 and TRBJ1-4, with D perhaps matching TRBD1 (5 bases). The CDR3 loop spans 13 amino acids. The germline gives CDR1 KGHDR, CDR2 SFDVKD. V was shortened by 6 bases and J by 3 bases, with 7 bases between the two germline ends. CDR3 nucleotide sequence: TGTGCCACCAGTCGAGGGGCTAATGAAAAACTGTTTTTT. It translates to CATSRGANEKLFF.

The chain links TRBV6-1 to TRBJ1-5; D uncertain. The CDR3 has 16 residues. Germline CDR1 and CDR2: MNHNS and SASEGT. V lost 1 base to trimming and J lost 1 base, with 11 bases between them. CDR3 sequence: CASSEDGLGSNQPQHF. Written as DNA, the CDR3 is TGTGCCAGCAGTGAAGATGGACTCGGGAGCAATCAGCCCCAGCATTTT.

This clone showed up just a few times. This chain links TRBV3-1 (or the pseudogene TRBV3-2) with TRBJ2-3, with 7 bases aligning to TRBD1. This CDR3 contains 16 residues. From germline, CDR1 is LGHDT and CDR2 YNNKEL (reference sequence). Unmatched junction bases numbered 9, after V lost 4 bases and J lost 2 bases. In DNA form, the CDR3 reads TGTGCCAGCAGCCCGAAAGGGACAGAAAACACAGATACGCAGTATTTT. It codes for CASSPKGTENTDTQYF.

The chain recombines TRBV9 with TRBJ2-1, with D possibly matching TRBD2 (5 bases). Trimming stripped 0 bases from V and 3 bases from J, with 10 bases between. The CDR3 is 15 amino acids. CDR1 and CDR2 (germline): SGDLS, YYNGEE. This CDR3 is CASSVVEDFYNEQFF. The CDR3 DNA follows: TGTGCCAGCAGCGTAGTGGAGGACTTCTACAATGAGCAGTTCTTC. Full variable domain (missing parts from reference TRBV9 and TRBJ2-1): DSGVTQTPKHLITATGQRVTLRCSPRSGDLSVYWYQQSLDQGLQFLIQYYNGEERAKGNILERFSAQQFPDLHSELNLSSLELGDSALYFCASSVVEDFYNEQFFGPGTRLTVL.

The chain combines TRBV24-1 with TRBJ1-1; D ambiguous. CDR3 length: 17 amino acids. CDR1 KGHDR and CDR2 SFDVKD come from the germline V gene. Between the trimmed V and J ends, which lost 5 bases and 0 bases, there was a span of 18 bases. In nucleotides, the CDR3 is TGTGCCACCAGTGGAAATACTGGGGTGGCCATGAACACTGAAGCTTTCTTT. Translated: CATSGNTGVAMNTEAFF.

V and J are TRBV5-1 and TRBJ2-7; maybe TRBD2 (6 bases). Germline lookup yields CDR1 SGHRS and CDR2 YFSETQ. The CDR3 extends over 15 amino acids. V dropped 0 bases and J dropped 0 bases, with 10 bases sitting between them. This CDR3 is CASSLASGVSYEQYF. The CDR3 DNA reads as TGCGCCAGCAGCTTGGCCTCGGGGGTCTCCTACGAGCAGTACTTC.

The chain uses TRBV11-3 and TRBJ2-3, with D tentatively TRBD2 (5 bases). This CDR3 has 14 amino acids. In germline, CDR1 is SGHNT, CDR2 YENEEA. Trimming left V 4 bases short and J 4 bases short, with 12 bases between. The CDR3, as DNA: TGTGCCAGCAGCTCCATCGGCGGGTCAGATACGCAGTATTTT. It is translated as CASSSIGGSDTQYF.

This clone was picked up a small number of times. The chain joins TRBV6-5 to TRBJ2-3; perhaps TRBD1 as D (5 bases). CDR1 and CDR2 from the germline V gene are MNHEY and SVGAGI. The CDR3 length is 13 residues. V was pared by 4 bases and J by 5 bases, with 10 bases between. As DNA, the CDR3 is TGTGCCAGCAGTTCCCCCACAGGAGATACGCAGTATTTT. Translation gives CASSSPTGDTQYF.